The next 5 T cell receptor beta chains were all read from a single sample in a study of control samples from healthy donors and cancer patients. Using immunoSEQ multiplex PCR, the repertoire was profiled, and TCRdb retains in-frame clones only, with some absent. Among fewer than 200,000 clones listed, about 90% were seen once. The sample consisted of blood. The origin of the receptors is a man aged 25 to 40 in good health.

The chain is built from TRBV24-1 and TRBJ2-7; D gene uncertain. The CDR3 runs 13 residues. The V end lost 4 bases, the J end lost 2 bases, and 8 bases lay between the germline ends. Germline V gene data show CDR1 as KGHDR and CDR2 as SFDVKD. Written as DNA, the CDR3 is TGTGCCACCAGTGAAGGGCAGCCCTACGAGCAGTACTTC. This codes for CATSEGQPYEQYF.

The CDR3 DNA reads TGCGCCAGCAGCACCCCCTTGGCGGGCAACACCGGGGAGCTGTTTTTT. Translation: CASSTPLAGNTGELFF. The chain carries TRBV5-1 and TRBJ2-2; D may be TRBD2 (5 bases). Looked up from germline, CDR1 is SGHRS and CDR2 is YFSETQ. This CDR3 region has 16 residues. Trimming took off 4 bases at V and 2 bases at J, with 15 bases between the two ends.

The chain uses TRBV6-5 and TRBJ1-5; tentative D call: TRBD1 (6 bases). V lost 2 bases and J 4 bases, leaving 9 bases between the germline ends. The CDR3 extends over 14 amino acids. CDR1 is MNHEY, CDR2 SVGAGI, per germline. CDR3 amino acids: CASSYDRSNQPQHF. CDR3 nucleotides: TGTGCCAGCAGTTACGACAGGTCTAATCAGCCCCAGCATTTT.

The rearrangement links TRBV19 to TRBJ1-4; D gene ambiguous. Germline V lookup: CDR1 LNHDA, CDR2 SQIVND (reference sequence). V was pared by 6 bases and J by 8 bases, with 28 bases between. The CDR3 is made up of 18 amino acids. The CDR3 is CASRDLPGARRSREKLFF. For the CDR3, the DNA is TGTGCCAGTAGGGATCTTCCGGGAGCCCGGAGGTCGCGGGAAAAACTGTTTTTT.

This chain links TRBV19 with TRBJ1-3; D possibly corresponds to TRBD1 (5 bases). Between the trimmed V and J ends, which lost 3 bases and 1 base, there was a span of 16 bases. The germline gives CDR1 LNHDA, CDR2 SQIVND (reference sequence). The CDR3 runs to 17 residues. Written as DNA, the CDR3 is TGTGCCAGTAGTATTGGAGGGGTCTGGATTTCTGGAAACACCATATATTTT. This translates into CASSIGGVWISGNTIYF. Supplemented by reference TRBV19 and TRBJ1-3, the full variable domain reads DGGITQSPKYLFRKEGQNVTLSCEQNLNHDAMYWYRQDPGQGLRLIYYSQIVNDFQKGDIAEGYSVSREKKESFPLTVTSAQKNPTAFYLCASSIGGVWISGNTIYFGEGSWLTVV.